This T cell receptor (beta chain) was found in a study of blood T cell repertoires in COVID-19. Study as a whole: Whether acute or convalescent, the COVID-19 samples came from the United States, Italy and Spain. Sample material is recorded as cDNA or gDNA derived from T cells, B-cell-depleted T cells, or PBMCs.

The assay was immunoSEQ multiplex PCR, and TCRdb's table has in-frame clones only and misses some. The sample comprises approximately 97,000 clones, about 85% of which are singletons, and 2% rests with the top ten. Material: peripheral blood. This sequence was found in a man aged 50 to 60 with active COVID-19.

The CDR3 DNA reads as TGCAGTGCTAGTGGGACATCAACGACCCAGTACTTC. It codes for CSASGTSTTQYF. V is TRBV20-1 and J is TRBJ2-5, with D maybe TRBD1 (6 bases). Germline V gene data show CDR1 as DFQATT and CDR2 as SNEGSKA (reference sequence). Trimming stripped 3 bases from V and 7 bases from J, with 12 bases between. The CDR3 covers 12 residues.